The rows below give T cell receptor beta chains drawn from one sample of a study of post-analysis software for immune sequencing data. TCRdb independently ran MiXCR on the PCR reads; one entry per CDR3 protein. The sample yields a few hundred thousand distinct CDR3 sequences, about 40% seen once. Input material: blood. The source is a girl aged 5-17 years with multiple sclerosis. The CDR3 runs from the conserved cysteine through the conserved F or W. D genes are given only for firm matches. For some rows the clone size is stated as once, few or many, or as a class when expanded; others skip it.

v_gene: TRBV28; d_gene: -; j_gene: TRBJ2-3; abundance: -; CDR3nt: TGTGCCAGCACAGGGGCCCTGCAGTATTTT; CDR3aa: CASTGALQYF
v_gene: TRBV29-1; d_gene: TRBD2; j_gene: TRBJ2-1; abundance: many; CDR3nt: TGCAGCGTCCGACTAGCGGACTCGCTCTACAATGAGCAGTTCTTC; CDR3aa: CSVRLADSLYNEQFF
v_gene: TRBV19; d_gene: -; j_gene: TRBJ2-1; abundance: -; CDR3nt: TGTGCCAGAGGGGTAAGGGCGGACTCCTACAATGAGCAGTTCTTC; CDR3aa: CARGVRADSYNEQFF
v_gene: TRBV3-1; d_gene: TRBD1; j_gene: TRBJ2-4; abundance: many; CDR3nt: TGTGCCAGCAGCCAATCAGGGGGCGGCGAAAACATTCAGTACTTC; CDR3aa: CASSQSGGGENIQYF
v_gene: TRBV6-1; d_gene: -; j_gene: TRBJ2-1; abundance: many; CDR3nt: TGTGCCAGCAGGTTGGGGGGGCCCCTCTCCCGACCGGCTCACAATGAGCAGTTCTTC; CDR3aa: CASRLGGPLSRPAHNEQFF
v_gene: TRBV5-1; d_gene: TRBD2; j_gene: TRBJ2-5; abundance: -; CDR3nt: TGCGCCAGAGGGACTAGCGGGGAAAAAGAGACCCAGTACTTC; CDR3aa: CARGTSGEKETQYF
v_gene: TRBV4-1; d_gene: TRBD1; j_gene: TRBJ1-2; abundance: many; CDR3nt: TGCGCCAGCAGCCCCCCCAGGGGACAGTATGGCTACACCTTC; CDR3aa: CASSPPRGQYGYTF
v_gene: TRBV21-1; d_gene: -; j_gene: TRBJ1-3; abundance: -; CDR3nt: TGTGCCAGCAGCAAGTCTTCGGGGCACTCTGGAAACACCATATATTTT; CDR3aa: CASSKSSGHSGNTIYF
v_gene: TRBV20-1; d_gene: TRBD2; j_gene: TRBJ2-1; abundance: many; CDR3nt: TGCAGTGCTGCCCTCGGACTAGCGATCCACAATGAGCAGTTCTTC; CDR3aa: CSAALGLAIHNEQFF
v_gene: TRBV5-1; d_gene: -; j_gene: TRBJ2-6; abundance: many; CDR3nt: TGCGCCAGCAGCCCTAAACAGGTGGACGACTCTGGGGCCAACGTCCTGACTTTC; CDR3aa: CASSPKQVDDSGANVLTF
v_gene: TRBV7-2; d_gene: TRBD1; j_gene: TRBJ2-7; abundance: -; CDR3nt: TGTGCCAGCAGCTCGACGGACAGGGTCCCCTACGAGCAGTACTTC; CDR3aa: CASSSTDRVPYEQYF
v_gene: TRBV20-1; d_gene: TRBD2; j_gene: TRBJ2-3; abundance: many; CDR3nt: TGCAGTGCTAGAGCCTCGGGCGGTATCGGGGGACTAGCGGGGGGTTCCCGCACAGATACGCAGTATTTT; CDR3aa: CSARASGGIGGLAGGSRTDTQYF
v_gene: TRBV27; d_gene: TRBD2; j_gene: TRBJ2-1; abundance: few; CDR3nt: TGTGCCAGCAGTTTGGGCGGGAGGACTAATGAGCAGTTCTTC; CDR3aa: CASSLGGRTNEQFF
v_gene: TRBV20-1; d_gene: -; j_gene: TRBJ2-5; abundance: -; CDR3nt: TGCAGTGCTAGGTGGCCAGGGCCAGAGACCCAGTACTTC; CDR3aa: CSARWPGPETQYF
v_gene: TRBV6-5; d_gene: -; j_gene: TRBJ1-4; abundance: -; CDR3nt: TGTGCCAGCAGCAGGACCCCCAATGAAAAACTGTTTTTT; CDR3aa: CASSRTPNEKLFF
v_gene: TRBV5-1; d_gene: -; j_gene: TRBJ2-3; abundance: many; CDR3nt: TGCGCCAGCAGCTTGTGGTCAGGGCGCACAGATACGCAGTATTTT; CDR3aa: CASSLWSGRTDTQYF
v_gene: TRBV9; d_gene: TRBD2; j_gene: TRBJ2-3; abundance: many; CDR3nt: TGTGCCAGCAGCGTAGGTAGCGGGGACACAGATACGCAGTATTTT; CDR3aa: CASSVGSGDTDTQYF
v_gene: TRBV2; d_gene: TRBD1; j_gene: TRBJ1-2; abundance: once; CDR3nt: TGTGCCAGCACAGGGGAGAACAGGGGGGGCCCACGTGGCTACACCTTC; CDR3aa: CASTGENRGGPRGYTF
v_gene: TRBV20-1; d_gene: TRBD2; j_gene: TRBJ2-2; abundance: -; CDR3nt: TGCAGTGCCGGTGCGGCTAGCGGGAGGCAGAACACCGGGGAGCTGTTTTTT; CDR3aa: CSAGAASGRQNTGELFF
v_gene: TRBV6-5; d_gene: -; j_gene: TRBJ2-3; abundance: many; CDR3nt: TGTGCCAGCAGAACCATAGATACGCAGTATTTT; CDR3aa: CASRTIDTQYF
v_gene: TRBV6-6; d_gene: -; j_gene: TRBJ1-1; abundance: -; CDR3nt: TGTGCCAACAGTCACCCGAACCGGGGTGCTGAAGCTTTCTTT; CDR3aa: CANSHPNRGAEAFF
v_gene: TRBV20-1; d_gene: TRBD2; j_gene: TRBJ2-1; abundance: many; CDR3nt: TGCAGTGCGCAGACGGTGACTAGCGTTAATGAGCAGTTCTTC; CDR3aa: CSAQTVTSVNEQFF
v_gene: TRBV9; d_gene: -; j_gene: TRBJ1-1; abundance: many; CDR3nt: TGTGCCAGCAGCGTCGAAAGGAGCACTGAAGCTTTCTTT; CDR3aa: CASSVERSTEAFF
v_gene: TRBV29-1; d_gene: -; j_gene: TRBJ1-1; abundance: -; CDR3nt: TGCAGTGGATGGATCGGAGCTTTCTTT; CDR3aa: CSGWIGAFF
v_gene: TRBV29-1; d_gene: -; j_gene: TRBJ2-5; abundance: -; CDR3nt: TGCAGCGTTGAACGAGTTATCTCGGAGACCCAGTACTTC; CDR3aa: CSVERVISETQYF
v_gene: TRBV7-2; d_gene: -; j_gene: TRBJ1-2; abundance: -; CDR3nt: TGTGCCAGCAGCGGATCAGATCACTATGGCTACACCTTC; CDR3aa: CASSGSDHYGYTF
v_gene: TRBV12-3/TRBV12-4; d_gene: -; j_gene: TRBJ2-3; abundance: -; CDR3nt: TGTGCCAGCACCGCATCCGACCGATCCACAGATACGCAGTATTTT; CDR3aa: CASTASDRSTDTQYF
v_gene: TRBV10-3; d_gene: -; j_gene: TRBJ1-4; abundance: many; CDR3nt: TGTGCCATCAGTGTGAGCGGAAAACTGTTTTTT; CDR3aa: CAISVSGKLFF
v_gene: TRBV7-2; d_gene: TRBD2; j_gene: TRBJ2-1; abundance: many; CDR3nt: TGTGCCAGCAGCTTAGGGGGTAGCGGGAGTATCAATGAGCAGTTCTTC; CDR3aa: CASSLGGSGSINEQFF
v_gene: TRBV11-1; d_gene: TRBD2; j_gene: TRBJ2-1; abundance: many; CDR3nt: TGTGCCAGCAGCACGCGATTCCCGGGACTAGCAAAGGGTCATGAGCAGTTCTTC; CDR3aa: CASSTRFPGLAKGHEQFF
v_gene: TRBV10-3; d_gene: -; j_gene: TRBJ1-2; abundance: many; CDR3nt: TGTGCCATCAGTGAGTCCGAGGGCTCGCCCGGCTACACCTTC; CDR3aa: CAISESEGSPGYTF
v_gene: TRBV12-3/TRBV12-4; d_gene: -; j_gene: TRBJ2-3; abundance: many; CDR3nt: TGTGCCAGCAGTTTCAGCGGGAGCACAGATACGCAGTATTTT; CDR3aa: CASSFSGSTDTQYF
v_gene: TRBV7-2; d_gene: -; j_gene: TRBJ2-7; abundance: -; CDR3nt: TGTGCCAGCAGCTTAAACCTAGGGTCCTACGAGCAGTACTTC; CDR3aa: CASSLNLGSYEQYF
v_gene: TRBV5-1; d_gene: -; j_gene: TRBJ1-1; abundance: many; CDR3nt: TGCGCCAGCAGCTTGGTGGTCGAGGCTGAAGCTTTCTTT; CDR3aa: CASSLVVEAEAFF
v_gene: TRBV28; d_gene: -; j_gene: TRBJ1-4; abundance: -; CDR3nt: TGTGCCAGCAGAGAGGGGTACGGGGCACTGTTTTTT; CDR3aa: CASREGYGALFF
v_gene: TRBV29-1; d_gene: -; j_gene: TRBJ2-3; abundance: many; CDR3nt: TGCAGCGTTAAGGGACGGACCACAGATACGCAGTATTTT; CDR3aa: CSVKGRTTDTQYF
v_gene: TRBV28; d_gene: -; j_gene: TRBJ2-1; abundance: many; CDR3nt: TGTGCCAGCTCGCGGGGCAGGGGGAGGCGTGAGCAGTTCTTC; CDR3aa: CASSRGRGRREQFF
v_gene: TRBV20-1; d_gene: TRBD2; j_gene: TRBJ2-3; abundance: -; CDR3nt: TGCAGTGCTAGCAGCGGGGTCACAGATACGCAGTATTTT; CDR3aa: CSASSGVTDTQYF
v_gene: TRBV5-1; d_gene: -; j_gene: TRBJ2-3; abundance: -; CDR3nt: TGCGCCAGCAGCTCGACTTCTTCAGATACGCAGTATTTT; CDR3aa: CASSSTSSDTQYF
v_gene: TRBV7-3; d_gene: -; j_gene: TRBJ2-2; abundance: -; CDR3nt: TGTGCCAGCAGCCCGTTGGACGGAAACACCGGGGAGCGGTTTTTT; CDR3aa: CASSPLDGNTGERFF
v_gene: TRBV7-8; d_gene: TRBD1; j_gene: TRBJ1-5; abundance: -; CDR3nt: TGTGCCAGCAGCCGACGCGAATGGGGACAGGGGTCCAATCAGCCCCAGCATTTT; CDR3aa: CASSRREWGQGSNQPQHF
v_gene: TRBV12-3/TRBV12-4; d_gene: -; j_gene: TRBJ1-5; abundance: -; CDR3nt: TGTGCCAGCAGTAGGGGCACAACGCCCCAGCATTTT; CDR3aa: CASSRGTTPQHF
v_gene: TRBV5-4; d_gene: TRBD2; j_gene: TRBJ2-1; abundance: many; CDR3nt: TGTGCCAGCAGCACAGGACTAGCGGGGGCCCAAAATGAGCAGTTCTTC; CDR3aa: CASSTGLAGAQNEQFF
v_gene: TRBV5-1; d_gene: TRBD2; j_gene: TRBJ2-3; abundance: many; CDR3nt: TGCGCCAGCAGCTACTCCGGGACTAGCGGGGGGGGCACAGATACGCAGTATTTT; CDR3aa: CASSYSGTSGGGTDTQYF
v_gene: TRBV28; d_gene: -; j_gene: TRBJ1-5; abundance: -; CDR3nt: TGTGCCAGCAGTTTCGACGAAGGTACGGAGCCCCAGCATTTT; CDR3aa: CASSFDEGTEPQHF
v_gene: TRBV7-8; d_gene: -; j_gene: TRBJ1-6; abundance: many; CDR3nt: TGTGCCAGCAGCCTCCGACAAAATTCCGACCTCTCCTATAATTCACCCCTCCACTTT; CDR3aa: CASSLRQNSDLSYNSPLHF
v_gene: TRBV10-3; d_gene: TRBD2; j_gene: TRBJ2-3; abundance: -; CDR3nt: TGTGCCATCCGAGTACTAGCGGGAGGGCGGGATACGCAGTATTTT; CDR3aa: CAIRVLAGGRDTQYF
v_gene: TRBV12-3/TRBV12-4; d_gene: -; j_gene: TRBJ1-2; abundance: -; CDR3nt: TGTGCCAGCAGTCCCCAACGTAACTATGGCTACACCTTC; CDR3aa: CASSPQRNYGYTF
v_gene: TRBV6-6; d_gene: TRBD2; j_gene: TRBJ2-3; abundance: few; CDR3nt: TGTGCCAGCAGTTATTTAGCGGGAGTTGGAGATACGCAGTATTTT; CDR3aa: CASSYLAGVGDTQYF
v_gene: TRBV29-1; d_gene: TRBD1; j_gene: TRBJ1-2; abundance: many; CDR3nt: TGCAGCGTTGTAGGGACAGACGACGGCTACACCTTC; CDR3aa: CSVVGTDDGYTF
v_gene: TRBV29-1; d_gene: TRBD1; j_gene: TRBJ1-2; abundance: many; CDR3nt: TGCAGCGTTGATTGGGACAGGAGATCGGGCTACACCTTC; CDR3aa: CSVDWDRRSGYTF
v_gene: TRBV5-1; d_gene: TRBD1; j_gene: TRBJ1-1; abundance: many; CDR3nt: TGCGCCAGCAGTCTCCAGGGGGGCACTGAAGCTTTCTTT; CDR3aa: CASSLQGGTEAFF
v_gene: TRBV20-1; d_gene: TRBD2; j_gene: TRBJ2-3; abundance: once; CDR3nt: TGCAGTGCTAGAGAGGAGGCCCAACTCAGACTAGCGGGAGATTTAAGGACAGATACGCAGTATTTT; CDR3aa: CSAREEAQLRLAGDLRTDTQYF